The present T cell receptor (beta chain) was sequenced within a study of glioma-infiltrating T cells. General study points: Non-neoplastic patients had below-expected tissue-blood divergence, while all gliomas exceeded expectation. Very few CDR3 sequences were shared between tissue and blood.

CDR3 length: 15 amino acids. Germline-derived CDR1 and CDR2 are MNHEY and SVGAGI. Worth noting for this clonotype: The target antigen is unknown. At one of its ends the junction is not consistent with the germline gene, which may arise from a read error.

Using RNA template, CDR3s of TCR alpha and beta were amplified with iRepertoire arm-PCR. One-step reverse transcription and amplification started from approximately 100-400 ng of tissue mRNA or PBMC total RNA. Using its own MiXCR run on the multiplex PCR reads, TCRdb lists one record per CDR3 protein. The sample comprises 150,000 or so distinct CDR3 sequences, about two fifths of which are singletons, and around 18% rests with the top ten. This clonotype originated in a human donor with low-grade glioma or glioblastoma, undergoing nonglioma brain surgery, or in good health (not recorded which). The sequencing sample was made of glioma tissue, nonneoplastic brain tissue, or PBMCs (not recorded which). The J gene is TRBJ1-3, the V gene TRBV6-5; D not certain. As DNA, the CDR3 is TGTGCCAGCAGTTACGGTGCTGGCTCTGGAGACACCATACATTTT. It encodes CASSYGAGSGDTIHF.